The 8 T cell receptor beta chains reported below all come from one sample, sequenced in a study of cytomegalovirus exposure and HLA in healthy donors. 13 Jbeta primers and 60 Vbeta primers were used for the PCR. Sequencing was performed with immunoSEQ multiplex PCR; in TCRdb, only in-frame clones are kept and a portion is missing. The sample lists around 210,000 clones, roughly 73% seen once, with around 0.45% in the top ten. The sequencing input was PBMCs. Every receptor here comes from a boy aged 5-17 years in good health and CMV-seronegative.

Concerning this clone itself: One junction end disagrees with the germline gene, perhaps due to a read error. The rearrangement joins TRBV6-6 to TRBJ2-3; 10 bases fit TRBD2. CDR3 length: 13 residues. Per germline, CDR1 MNHNY and CDR2 SVGAGI (reference sequence). The CDR3 spells CASSYSNLAGVLF. CDR3 in DNA: TGTGCCAGCAGTTACTCGAACCTAGCGGGGGTCCTTTTT.

This clone was detected once. In DNA, the CDR3 is TGTGCCAGCAGCCAGGGACTAGCGGGAGCTCCGCAGTACTTC. Its protein is CASSQGLAGAPQYF. The rearrangement joins TRBV7-8 to TRBJ2-5; 14 nucleotides line up with TRBD2. Germline V gene lookup returns CDR1 SGHVS and CDR2 FQNEAQ. V shed 5 bases and J 11 bases; nucleotides not matched to a gene: 7. This CDR3 is built from 14 residues.

The chain is built from TRBV5-1 and TRBJ1-1, with D perhaps matching TRBD1 (6 bases). The CDR3 is 17 residues long. Germline values: CDR1 SGHRS, CDR2 YFSETQ. Trimming pared 3 bases from V and 5 bases from J, leaving 23 bases between. CDR3 DNA sequence: TGCGCCAGCAGCTCTCGGACGTATCAACAGGGTTTGACTGAAGCTTTCTTT. This sequence encodes CASSSRTYQQGLTEAFF.

The chain employs TRBV5-1 and TRBJ2-7; 7 bases are shared with TRBD1. V gave up 5 bases and J gave up 0 bases; unmatched junction bases: 11. From germline, CDR1 is SGHRS and CDR2 YFSETQ. CDR3 length: 16 amino acids. The CDR3 loop reads CASRAEQGWNSYEQYF. The CDR3 DNA follows: TGCGCCAGCAGGGCAGAACAGGGGTGGAACTCCTACGAGCAGTACTTC. The full variable domain, rest sourced from reference TRBV5-1 and TRBJ2-7, is KAGVTQTPRYLIKTRGQQVTLSCSPISGHRSVSWYQQTPGQGLQFLFEYFSETQRNKGNFPGRFSGRQFSNSRSEMNVSTLELGDSALYLCASRAEQGWNSYEQYFGPGTRLTVT.

This clone has a handful of counts. The V and J genes are TRBV5-1 and TRBJ2-7, with D perhaps matching TRBD1 (6 bases). Germline CDR1 and CDR2: SGHRS and YFSETQ. This CDR3 spans 15 amino acids. V was trimmed by 0 bases and J by 3 bases, leaving 13 bases between them. This chain's CDR3 is CASSLGDGGYYEQYF. The CDR3 DNA sequence: TGCGCCAGCAGCTTGGGTGATGGGGGCTACTACGAGCAGTACTTC.

The gene calls are TRBV5-1 and TRBJ1-6; a weak D match, TRBD1 (5 bases). The CDR3 consists of 15 residues. Germline V gene data show CDR1 as SGHRS and CDR2 as YFSETQ. Trimming removed 0 bases from V and 2 bases from J, with 6 bases in between. This chain's CDR3 is CASSLAGTYNSPLHF. CDR3 bases: TGCGCCAGCAGCTTGGCAGGGACCTATAATTCACCCCTCCACTTT.

This sequence joins TRBV6-5 and TRBJ2-7, with D perhaps matching TRBD2 (6 bases). This CDR3 has 13 amino acids. The germline gives CDR1 MNHEY, CDR2 SVGAGI. Trimming left V 4 bases short and J 2 bases short, with 9 bases between. The CDR3 nucleotides are TGTGCCAGCAGTTTGAGGAGGGCCTACGAGCAGTACTTC. Protein: CASSLRRAYEQYF.

This chain connects TRBV6-5 to TRBJ1-2; D call uncertain. CDR1 is MNHEY and CDR2 is SVGAGI in the germline V gene. V was clipped by 6 bases and J by 6 bases, with 14 bases between them. CDR3 size: 13 residues. The CDR3 loop reads CASRTEGVDGYTF. DNA for the CDR3: TGTGCCAGCAGGACGGAGGGTGTGGATGGCTACACCTTC.